This paragraph covers one TCR beta chain sequence. The sample comes from a study of shared clonotypes between healthy human individuals. TCRdb's copy holds only in-frame clones and misses some; the assay was immunoSEQ multiplex PCR. This table has fewer than 1.6 million clones, around 98.5% appearing once. With 3 bases removed from V and 5 bases from J, the gap between germline ends came to 9 bases. The CDR3 runs 13 residues. Germline V gene sequence: CDR1 SGHDT, CDR2 YYEEEE. The V gene is TRBV5-6, the J gene TRBJ1-5; no clear D gene. Sequenced: naive CD4+ T cells sorted from blood. The sample's subset: CD45RA+ positively selected. The clonotype originates from a man aged 25-45 years in good health. The CDR3 nucleotides are TGTGCCAGCAGCTACCGGGCCGATCAGCCCCAGCATTTT. Translation gives CASSYRADQPQHF.